The 8 T cell receptor beta chains below all came from one sample that was sequenced in a study of molecular identifiers for immune sequencing clone quantification. TCRdb redid the calling of the PCR reads with MiXCR, one entry per CDR3 protein. The sample carries roughly 320,000 distinct CDR3 sequences, about 21% recorded once. Sequenced: naive CD8+ T cells from blood, with Jurkat cell RNA spiked in. Subset reported: FACS-sorted CD8+CD4-CCR7+CD45RA+ naive T cells. The receptors were gathered from a human donor in good health. Some libraries in this study had Jurkat cell RNA spiked in.

Remarks on this clonotype: This clone may be a read error of a much larger clone one base away. The chain's CDR3 is CSASPQEARIYEQYF. The CDR3, as DNA: TGCAGTGCTAGTCCGCAAGAGGCAAGAATCTACGAGCAGTACTTC. The rearrangement links TRBV20-1 to TRBJ2-7; no reliable D call. CDR1 and CDR2 (germline): DFQATT, SNEGSKA (reference sequence). Trimming left V 3 bases short and J 3 bases short, with 18 bases between. The CDR3 loop spans 15 amino acids.

Many counts were recorded for this clonotype. V usage is TRBV24-1 and J usage is TRBJ1-1; 10 positions agree with TRBD1. CDR3 length: 16 residues. Germline V gene lookup returns CDR1 KGHDR and CDR2 SFDVKD. Germline trimming cut 3 bases from V and 2 bases from J; bases unmatched to any gene: 5. DNA for the CDR3: TGTGCCACCAGTGATAGCACGACAGGGGGCAACACTGAAGCTTTCTTT. It is translated as CATSDSTTGGNTEAFF.

The table lists this clonotype with many counts. The chain has TRBV19 and TRBJ2-7; 7 bases line up with TRBD1. CDR3 length: 13 amino acids. Trimming removed 8 bases from V and 3 bases from J; junction bases left unmatched: 7. Germline lookup yields CDR1 LNHDA and CDR2 SQIVND (reference sequence). CDR3 region: CASQYRGSYEQYF. For the CDR3, the DNA is TGTGCCAGTCAGTACAGGGGAAGCTACGAGCAGTACTTC.

This clonotype was recorded many times. This sequence joins TRBV29-1 and TRBJ2-2, with unresolved D. This CDR3 is 11 amino acids long. V lost 6 bases and J lost 6, with 8 bases in between. The germline V gene has CDR1 SQVTM and CDR2 ANQGSEA. CDR3 sequence (DNA): TGCAGCGTCAGACTGTCCGGGGAGCTGTTTTTT. Protein product: CSVRLSGELFF.

This clonotype was observed at least ten times. The J gene is TRBJ2-1, the V gene TRBV7-2, with D possibly TRBD1 on 5 matching bases. CDR1 is SGHTA, CDR2 FQGNSA, per germline. This CDR3 is 16 amino acids long. V dropped 5 bases and J dropped 2 bases, with 16 bases sitting between them. The CDR3 DNA is TGTGCCAGCAGCCAGGAGACAGTCTTCCCCTACAATGAGCAGTTCTTC. Amino acids: CASSQETVFPYNEQFF.

Concerning this clonotype: A read error may explain this, as a much larger clone is one base away. The chain combines TRBV9 with TRBJ2-1, with 7 nucleotides matching TRBD1. CDR1 is SGDLS and CDR2 is YYNGEE in the germline V gene. This CDR3 is built from 15 residues. CDR3 in amino acids: CASSPTDRPYSEQFF. The CDR3 DNA follows: TGTGCCAGCAGCCCAACGGACAGGCCCTACAGTGAGCAGTTCTTC.

A remark on this clonotype: One base away lies a much larger clone, so this may be a sequencing read error. The J gene is TRBJ2-3, the V gene TRBV19, with 9 bases identical to TRBD1. The CDR3 covers 16 residues. Per germline, CDR1 LNHDA and CDR2 SQIVND (reference sequence). The CDR3 DNA sequence: TGTGCCAGTAGTACAACAGGGGGCGTTCTCACAGATGCGCAGTATTTT. Translating gives CASSTTGGVLTDAQYF.

Note on this clonotype: A much more abundant neighbour one base away suggests this may be a read error. V gene TRBV7-2 combines with J gene TRBJ2-7; the match to TRBD2 covers 10 bases. This CDR3 is built from 16 residues. CDR1 SGHTA and CDR2 FQGNSA come from the germline V gene. DNA for the CDR3: TGTGCCAGCGGCTTAGGACTAGCGGAGGGTTCCTACGAGCAGTACTTC. It yields the protein CASGLGLAEGSYEQYF.